The rows below give T cell receptor beta chains drawn from one sample of a study of neurological immune-mediated disorders. TCRdb ran MiXCR on the 5' RACE reads and lists one entry per CDR3 protein. In the table there are 39,000 or so distinct CDR3 sequences, roughly 2.5% of which are singletons. The sample consisted of PBMCs. All receptors derive from a man aged 30-40 years with multiple sclerosis. CDR3s include the opening cysteine and the closing phenylalanine or tryptophan. Fields, in order: D gene, J gene, V gene, CDR3 protein. A D gene is named only where the DNA matches it firmly.

d_call: -
j_call: TRBJ2-1
v_call: TRBV20-1
cdr3_aa: CSARVTDYNEQFF

d_call: -
j_call: TRBJ2-1
v_call: TRBV12-3/TRBV12-4
cdr3_aa: CASSRNPGPEDNEQFF

d_call: -
j_call: TRBJ2-7
v_call: TRBV7-9
cdr3_aa: CASARGSPVHEQYF

d_call: TRBD1
j_call: TRBJ1-5
v_call: TRBV19
cdr3_aa: CASTLGTGGNQPQHF

d_call: TRBD1
j_call: TRBJ1-3
v_call: TRBV5-1
cdr3_aa: CASREDRSAGNTIYF

d_call: -
j_call: TRBJ2-1
v_call: TRBV5-1
cdr3_aa: CASSLEVAAAYNEQFF

d_call: -
j_call: TRBJ2-1
v_call: TRBV28
cdr3_aa: CASSPSGNEQFF

d_call: TRBD1
j_call: TRBJ2-2
v_call: TRBV9
cdr3_aa: CASTFQDRPGELFF

d_call: -
j_call: TRBJ1-2
v_call: TRBV20-1
cdr3_aa: CSARIQTGKEGYTF

d_call: TRBD2
j_call: TRBJ2-5
v_call: TRBV28
cdr3_aa: CASSPRLAVGWKETQYF

d_call: -
j_call: TRBJ1-5
v_call: TRBV6-5
cdr3_aa: CASKKQGGFNQPQHF

d_call: TRBD1
j_call: TRBJ1-2
v_call: TRBV5-1
cdr3_aa: CASSLAGDRPYGYTF

d_call: TRBD1
j_call: TRBJ1-5
v_call: TRBV12-3/TRBV12-4
cdr3_aa: CASRGTATQPQHF

d_call: -
j_call: TRBJ1-5
v_call: TRBV20-1
cdr3_aa: CSASAIRNQPQHF

d_call: TRBD1
j_call: TRBJ1-1
v_call: TRBV7-8
cdr3_aa: CASSLARTGPAEAFF

d_call: TRBD1
j_call: TRBJ2-7
v_call: TRBV15
cdr3_aa: CATSFGQGPYEQYF

d_call: TRBD2
j_call: TRBJ2-1
v_call: TRBV28
cdr3_aa: CASSPRGVGEQFF

d_call: -
j_call: TRBJ1-1
v_call: TRBV12-3/TRBV12-4
cdr3_aa: CASSLRGGPSPNTEAFF

d_call: -
j_call: TRBJ2-3
v_call: TRBV5-1
cdr3_aa: CASSPLGVVDTQYF

d_call: TRBD1
j_call: TRBJ2-1
v_call: TRBV6-2/TRBV6-3
cdr3_aa: CASTPGQGRSNEQFF

d_call: -
j_call: TRBJ1-1
v_call: TRBV10-3
cdr3_aa: CAISEYLGEAFF

d_call: TRBD1
j_call: TRBJ1-5
v_call: TRBV10-3
cdr3_aa: CATGQGAPGLHF

d_call: TRBD2
j_call: TRBJ2-4
v_call: TRBV3-1
cdr3_aa: CASSLRTSGVAKNIQYF

d_call: TRBD2
j_call: TRBJ2-5
v_call: TRBV12-3/TRBV12-4
cdr3_aa: CASSLAIAGAETQYF

d_call: -
j_call: TRBJ2-1
v_call: TRBV5-1
cdr3_aa: CASSYQGEPYNEQFF

d_call: TRBD2
j_call: TRBJ2-5
v_call: TRBV20-1
cdr3_aa: CSATGTGGQETQYF

d_call: TRBD1
j_call: TRBJ2-7
v_call: TRBV27
cdr3_aa: CASSLTGAVYEQYF

d_call: TRBD2
j_call: TRBJ2-7
v_call: TRBV20-1
cdr3_aa: CSARPAAGKSYEQYF

d_call: -
j_call: TRBJ2-4
v_call: TRBV10-3
cdr3_aa: CAIGSLSGDIQYF

d_call: -
j_call: TRBJ2-7
v_call: TRBV6-5
cdr3_aa: CASSYSEAGGYEQYF

d_call: TRBD2
j_call: TRBJ2-7
v_call: TRBV29-1
cdr3_aa: CSVEARGDAYEQYF

d_call: -
j_call: TRBJ1-5
v_call: TRBV5-1
cdr3_aa: CASSLAGGTYQPQHF

d_call: TRBD2
j_call: TRBJ2-1
v_call: TRBV5-1
cdr3_aa: CASSATSGTYNEQFF

d_call: -
j_call: TRBJ1-5
v_call: TRBV20-1
cdr3_aa: CSARSGIQPQHF

d_call: TRBD2
j_call: TRBJ2-5
v_call: TRBV6-5
cdr3_aa: CASGREGLGTQYF

d_call: -
j_call: TRBJ2-4
v_call: TRBV20-1
cdr3_aa: CSATAEGKTKNIQYF

d_call: -
j_call: TRBJ2-7
v_call: TRBV29-1
cdr3_aa: CSVEFAGYSYEQYF

d_call: TRBD1
j_call: TRBJ1-1
v_call: TRBV5-1
cdr3_aa: CASSFTGTANTEAFF

d_call: TRBD1
j_call: TRBJ2-2
v_call: TRBV20-1
cdr3_aa: CSDGQGGELFF

d_call: -
j_call: TRBJ1-2
v_call: TRBV4-3
cdr3_aa: CASSQGAAPGGYTF

d_call: -
j_call: TRBJ2-1
v_call: TRBV20-1
cdr3_aa: CSARDLVGGLNEQFF

d_call: -
j_call: TRBJ1-3
v_call: TRBV6-5
cdr3_aa: CASSQTRDSARMGNTIYF

d_call: -
j_call: TRBJ1-4
v_call: TRBV6-5
cdr3_aa: CASSYGGEKLFF